These T cell receptor beta chains were read from a single sample in a study of human T cells and chemical hapten exposure. MiXCR, applied by TCRdb to the RACE reads, yields one record per CDR3 protein. The table shows 180,000 or so distinct CDR3 sequences, with about 15% occurring only once. The material sequenced was whole blood, taken in connection with sensitization to the hapten diphenylcyclopropenone (DPC). Receptors originate from a woman in her twenties or thirties with alopecia areata. Some clones in this sample may be carry-over from other donors' samples. The CDR3 runs from the conserved cysteine through the conserved F or W. Fields, in order: CDR3 DNA, CDR3 protein, clone size, V gene, D gene, J gene. The D gene is left open where the match is weak. Clone size is stated in some rows and not others, as once, few, many or a class when expanded.

DNA: TGTGCCAGCAGCCAGATCCCAAACATTCAGTACTTC; CDR3: CASSQIPNIQYF; size: NA; V: TRBV7-2; D: NA; J: TRBJ2-4
DNA: TGTGCCAGCAGTTCCGGATCGACTGAAGCTTTCTTT; CDR3: CASSSGSTEAFF; size: many; V: TRBV28; D: NA; J: TRBJ1-1
DNA: TGCGCCAGCAGTGAGCCCGTCCCTCCGAGACAGGGGGCCCCAGAGACCCAGTACTTC; CDR3: CASSEPVPPRQGAPETQYF; size: few; V: TRBV10-1; D: TRBD1; J: TRBJ2-5
DNA: TGCAGCGTTTCAGACAGACCTGGGGCCAACGTCCTGACTTTC; CDR3: CSVSDRPGANVLTF; size: few; V: TRBV29-1; D: NA; J: TRBJ2-6
DNA: TGTGCCAGCAGTACGCCGGGACCTACTCCTTATAATGAGCAGTTCTTC; CDR3: CASSTPGPTPYNEQFF; size: few; V: TRBV28; D: NA; J: TRBJ2-1
DNA: TGTGCCAGCAGCACAACCGACTTGGCAGGCTACACCTTC; CDR3: CASSTTDLAGYTF; size: few; V: TRBV5-4; D: NA; J: TRBJ1-2
DNA: TGTGCCAGCAGCCCGGTACGGCAGACCCAGTACTTC; CDR3: CASSPVRQTQYF; size: few; V: TRBV7-3; D: NA; J: TRBJ2-5
DNA: TGTGCCAGCGGGGGAACGCGTGGCACTGAAGCTTTCTTT; CDR3: CASGGTRGTEAFF; size: NA; V: TRBV9; D: NA; J: TRBJ1-1
DNA: TGTGCCAGCTCACCGGGACAGATGGAGAGCTATGGCTACACCTTC; CDR3: CASSPGQMESYGYTF; size: NA; V: TRBV18; D: TRBD1; J: TRBJ1-2
DNA: TGTGCCAGCAGCCTAGGACAGGGGCCTACCTACGAGCAGTACTTC; CDR3: CASSLGQGPTYEQYF; size: NA; V: TRBV5-5; D: TRBD1; J: TRBJ2-7
DNA: TGTGCCACCAGCCTGGACAGTCTCAATCAGCCCCAGCATTTT; CDR3: CATSLDSLNQPQHF; size: NA; V: TRBV7-9; D: NA; J: TRBJ1-5
DNA: TGTGCCAGCAGCTTAGGTGTAGGGGTGAGCACTGAAGCTTTCTTT; CDR3: CASSLGVGVSTEAFF; size: many; V: TRBV7-2; D: NA; J: TRBJ1-1
DNA: TGCGCCAGCAGCTTGGCCTTTAGATTTGGGGGGCAAAACACTGAAGCTTTCTTT; CDR3: CASSLAFRFGGQNTEAFF; size: few; V: TRBV5-1; D: NA; J: TRBJ1-1
DNA: TGTGCCAGCAGCTTGGCGGGTTCCCAGTCCTACGAGCAGTACTTC; CDR3: CASSLAGSQSYEQYF; size: NA; V: TRBV5-5; D: NA; J: TRBJ2-7
DNA: TGCGCCAGCAGCTTGGGGGCCCTCCCTAACAATGAGCAGTTCTTC; CDR3: CASSLGALPNNEQFF; size: NA; V: TRBV5-1; D: NA; J: TRBJ2-1
DNA: TGCGCCAGCAGCCAAGATTTGGGACAGGGGGGCTCCTACGAGCAGTACTTC; CDR3: CASSQDLGQGGSYEQYF; size: NA; V: TRBV4-1; D: TRBD1; J: TRBJ2-7
DNA: TGTGCCAGCAGCTTAGGCCCGTCGAGCTCCTACGAGCAGTACTTC; CDR3: CASSLGPSSSYEQYF; size: few; V: TRBV7-6; D: NA; J: TRBJ2-7
DNA: TGTGCCAGCAGCCGACTGGACAGGAGTGCGCAGCCCCAGCATTTT; CDR3: CASSRLDRSAQPQHF; size: many; V: TRBV7-9; D: TRBD1; J: TRBJ1-5
DNA: TGCGCCAGCAGCTTGGGGACAGGGAAGGAAAAACTGTTTTTT; CDR3: CASSLGTGKEKLFF; size: many; V: TRBV5-1; D: TRBD1; J: TRBJ1-4
DNA: TGTGCCAGCAGCTCGCCCGGTACGCAGTATTTT; CDR3: CASSSPGTQYF; size: few; V: TRBV7-9; D: NA; J: TRBJ2-3
DNA: TGCAGTGCCTCTCCGGGACCGGGGTTCCTCCACTTT; CDR3: CSASPGPGFLHF; size: NA; V: TRBV20-1; D: NA; J: TRBJ1-6
DNA: TGTGCCAGCAGTCGCCTGGTGGTCGGGGAGCTGTTTTTT; CDR3: CASSRLVVGELFF; size: few; V: TRBV2; D: NA; J: TRBJ2-2
DNA: TGCAGCGTTGGCGTTAGCGGCTACAATGAGCAGTTCTTC; CDR3: CSVGVSGYNEQFF; size: few; V: TRBV29-1; D: NA; J: TRBJ2-1